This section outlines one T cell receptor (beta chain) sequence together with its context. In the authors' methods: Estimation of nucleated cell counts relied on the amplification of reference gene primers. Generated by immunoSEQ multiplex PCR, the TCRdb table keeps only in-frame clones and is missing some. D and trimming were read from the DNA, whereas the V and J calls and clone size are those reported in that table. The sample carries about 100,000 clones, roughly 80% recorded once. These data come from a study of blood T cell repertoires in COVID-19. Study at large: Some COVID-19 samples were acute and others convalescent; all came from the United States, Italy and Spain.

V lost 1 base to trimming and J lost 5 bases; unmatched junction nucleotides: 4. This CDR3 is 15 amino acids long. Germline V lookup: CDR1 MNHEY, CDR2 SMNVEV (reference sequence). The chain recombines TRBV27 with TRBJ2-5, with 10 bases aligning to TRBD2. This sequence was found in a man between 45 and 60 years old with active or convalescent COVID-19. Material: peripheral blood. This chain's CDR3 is CASSLLAGGLETQYF. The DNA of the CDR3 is TGTGCCAGCAGTTTATTAGCGGGAGGATTGGAGACCCAGTACTTC.